Below, 5 T cell receptor beta chains from the same sample are listed, as sequenced in a study of response to subunit inactivated influenza vaccine. TCRdb passed the RT-PCR reads through MiXCR, listing each CDR3 protein once. The table shows 860,000 or so distinct CDR3 sequences, with about 20% occurring only once. This sample comprised PBMCs from blood, obtained 4 to 6 days after vaccination. The source is a man in his fifties who received an inactivated influenza vaccine.

This clonotype was seen only a few times. V gene TRBV12-3 or TRBV12-4 combines with J gene TRBJ2-2; no reliable D call. V lost 6 bases and J lost 7, with 12 bases in between. The CDR3 contains 13 residues. This CDR3 is CASSLSFGGELFF. The DNA for the CDR3 is TGTGCCAGCAGCCTTAGCTTTGGCGGGGAGCTGTTTTTT.

The chain uses TRBV3-1 and TRBJ2-5; 11 bases line up with TRBD2. This CDR3 is built from 16 residues. Trimming cost V 4 bases and J 1 base; bases outside gene matches: 5. The germline V gene has CDR1 LGHDT and CDR2 YNNKEL (reference sequence). The CDR3 coding sequence is TGTGCCAGCAGCCCGACTAGCGGGGCGTTCCAAGAGACCCAGTACTTC. Protein sequence: CASSPTSGAFQETQYF.

This clonotype was counted a few times. The chain employs TRBV29-1 and TRBJ2-3; D is ambiguous. The CDR3 totals 14 residues. Trimming took off 5 bases at V and 0 bases at J, with 12 bases between the two ends. In germline, CDR1 is SQVTM, CDR2 ANQGSEA. The CDR3 reads CSVRWAASTDTQYF. In DNA, the CDR3 is TGCAGCGTTAGGTGGGCAGCTAGCACAGATACGCAGTATTTT.

This clonotype was counted a few times. J is TRBJ2-2 and V is TRBV19; D is uncertain. V gave up 2 bases and J gave up 3 bases, with 4 bases separating them. The germline CDR1 and CDR2 sequences are LNHDA and SQIVND (reference sequence). The CDR3 loop spans 13 amino acids. CDR3 in DNA: TGTGCCAGTAGTATACAGCACACCGGGGAGCTGTTTTTT. This translates into CASSIQHTGELFF. The variable domain in full, with the rest retrieved from reference TRBV19 and TRBJ2-2, is DGGITQSPKYLFRKEGQNVTLSCEQNLNHDAMYWYRQDPGQGLRLIYYSQIVNDFQKGDIAEGYSVSREKKESFPLTVTSAQKNPTAFYLCASSIQHTGELFFGEGSRLTVL.

The genes are TRBV27 and TRBJ2-3; unclear D gene. The V and J ends lost 2 bases and 2 bases respectively, with 14 bases between them. Germline V lookup: CDR1 MNHEY, CDR2 SMNVEV (reference sequence). The CDR3 is made up of 16 amino acids. The CDR3 here is CASSLQASLLTDTQYF. The DNA for the CDR3 is TGTGCCAGCAGTTTACAGGCAAGCCTTCTCACAGATACGCAGTATTTT.